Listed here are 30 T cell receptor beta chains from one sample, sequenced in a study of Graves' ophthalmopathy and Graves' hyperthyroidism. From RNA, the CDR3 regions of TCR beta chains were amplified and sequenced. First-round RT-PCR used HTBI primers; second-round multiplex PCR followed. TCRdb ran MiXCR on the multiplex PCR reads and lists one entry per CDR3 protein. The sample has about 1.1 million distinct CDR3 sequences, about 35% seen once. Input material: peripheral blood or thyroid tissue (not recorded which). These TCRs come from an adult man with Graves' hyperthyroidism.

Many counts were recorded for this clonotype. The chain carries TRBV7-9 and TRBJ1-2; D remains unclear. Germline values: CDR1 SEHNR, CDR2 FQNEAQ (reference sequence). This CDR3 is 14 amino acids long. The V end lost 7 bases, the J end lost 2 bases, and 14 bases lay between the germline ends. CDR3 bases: TGTGCCAGCACCAATACCCAGGAGAACTATGGCTACACCTTC. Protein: CASTNTQENYGYTF.

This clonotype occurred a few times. CDR3 bases: TGTGCCAGCAGTCGAGCTAGCGCTGACGTCGAGCAGTACTTC. Residues: CASSRASADVEQYF. The genes are TRBV6-6 and TRBJ2-7, with a weak D call TRBD2 (6 bases). The germline V gene encodes CDR1 MNHNY and CDR2 SVGAGI (reference sequence). This CDR3 is 14 amino acids long. The ends were cut back, 5 bases at V and 6 bases at J, with 17 bases in the middle.

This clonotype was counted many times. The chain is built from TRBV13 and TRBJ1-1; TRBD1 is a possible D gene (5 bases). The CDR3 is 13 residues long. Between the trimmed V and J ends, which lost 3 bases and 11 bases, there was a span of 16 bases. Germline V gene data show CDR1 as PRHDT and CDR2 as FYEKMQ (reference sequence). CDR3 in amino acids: CASSFRTQGRAFF. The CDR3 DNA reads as TGTGCCAGCAGCTTTAGGACGCAGGGTAGGGCTTTCTTT. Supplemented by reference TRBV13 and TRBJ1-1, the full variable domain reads AAGVIQSPRHLIKEKRETATLKCYPIPRHDTVYWYQQGPGQDPQFLISFYEKMQSDKGSIPDRFSAQQFSDYHSELNMSSLELGDSALYFCASSFRTQGRAFFGQGTRLTVV.

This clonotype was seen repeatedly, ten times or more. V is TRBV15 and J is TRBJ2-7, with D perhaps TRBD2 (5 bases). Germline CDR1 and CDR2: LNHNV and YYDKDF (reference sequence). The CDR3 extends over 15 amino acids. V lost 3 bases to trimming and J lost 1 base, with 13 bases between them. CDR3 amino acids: CATSRDIEGSYEQYF. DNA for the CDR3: TGTGCCACCAGCAGGGATATTGAGGGTTCCTACGAGCAGTACTTC. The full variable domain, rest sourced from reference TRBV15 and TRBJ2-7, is DAMVIQNPRYQVTQFGKPVTLSCSQTLNHNVMYWYQQKSSQAPKLLFHYYDKDFNNEADTPDNFQSRRPNTSFCFLDIRSPGLGDTAMYLCATSRDIEGSYEQYFGPGTRLTVT.

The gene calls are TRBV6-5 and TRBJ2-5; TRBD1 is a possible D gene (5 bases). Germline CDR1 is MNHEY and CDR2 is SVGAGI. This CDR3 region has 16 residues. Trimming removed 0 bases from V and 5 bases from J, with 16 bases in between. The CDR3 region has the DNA TGTGCCAGCAGTTACTCGATTCAGGGCACCCCGGAGACCCAGTACTTC. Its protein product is CASSYSIQGTPETQYF.

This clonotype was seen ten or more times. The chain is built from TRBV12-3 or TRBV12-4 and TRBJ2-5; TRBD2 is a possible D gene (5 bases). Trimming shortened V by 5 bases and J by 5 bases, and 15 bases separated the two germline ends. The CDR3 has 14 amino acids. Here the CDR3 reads CASSLPTRLETQYF. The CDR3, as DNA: TGTGCCAGCAGTCTCCCTACTAGACTGGAGACCCAGTACTTC.

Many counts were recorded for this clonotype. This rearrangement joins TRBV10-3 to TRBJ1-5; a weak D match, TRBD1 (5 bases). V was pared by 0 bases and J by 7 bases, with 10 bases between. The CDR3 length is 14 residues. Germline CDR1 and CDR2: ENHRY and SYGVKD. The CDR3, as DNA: TGTGCCATCAGTGAGTCCGGGGGAACCCAGCCCCAGCATTTT. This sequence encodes CAISESGGTQPQHF.

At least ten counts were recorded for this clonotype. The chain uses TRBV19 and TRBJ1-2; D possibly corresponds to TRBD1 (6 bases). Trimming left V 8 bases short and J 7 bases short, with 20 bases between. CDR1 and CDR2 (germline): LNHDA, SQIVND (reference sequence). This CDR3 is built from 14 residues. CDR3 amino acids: CASLLKAGESGYTF. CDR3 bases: TGTGCCAGTCTTCTTAAGGCAGGGGAGAGTGGCTACACCTTC.

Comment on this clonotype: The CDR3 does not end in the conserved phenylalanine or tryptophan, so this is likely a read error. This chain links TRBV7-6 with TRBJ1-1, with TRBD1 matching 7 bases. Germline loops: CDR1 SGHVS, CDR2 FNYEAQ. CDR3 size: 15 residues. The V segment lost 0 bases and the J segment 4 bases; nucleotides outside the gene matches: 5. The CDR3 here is CASSLATGAATEAFL. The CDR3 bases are TGTGCCAGCAGCTTAGCTACAGGGGCGGCCACTGAAGCTTTCCTT.

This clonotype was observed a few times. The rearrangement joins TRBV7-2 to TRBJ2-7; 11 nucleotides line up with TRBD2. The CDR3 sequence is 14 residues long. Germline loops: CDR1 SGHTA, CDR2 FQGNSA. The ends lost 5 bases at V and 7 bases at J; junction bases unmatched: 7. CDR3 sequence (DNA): TGTGCCAGCAGCCCGGGACTAGCGGATTCGGAGCAGTACTTC. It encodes CASSPGLADSEQYF.

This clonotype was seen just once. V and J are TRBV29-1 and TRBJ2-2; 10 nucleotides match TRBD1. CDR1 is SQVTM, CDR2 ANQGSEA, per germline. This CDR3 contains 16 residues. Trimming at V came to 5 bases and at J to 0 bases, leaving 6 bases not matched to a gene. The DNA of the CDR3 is TGCAGCGTTTGGGGACAGGGGTCGGCGAACACCGGGGAGCTGTTTTTT. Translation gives CSVWGQGSANTGELFF.

The CDR3 region is CASSSGTSGGYYNEQFF. CDR3 coding DNA: TGTGCCAGCAGCTCAGGGACTAGCGGGGGATACTACAATGAGCAGTTCTTC. The genes are TRBV11-2 and TRBJ2-1; 14 bases line up with TRBD2. Germline CDR1 and CDR2: SGHAT and FQNNGV. J lost 3 bases, V lost 4 bases, and 5 bases had no gene match. The CDR3 runs 17 residues.

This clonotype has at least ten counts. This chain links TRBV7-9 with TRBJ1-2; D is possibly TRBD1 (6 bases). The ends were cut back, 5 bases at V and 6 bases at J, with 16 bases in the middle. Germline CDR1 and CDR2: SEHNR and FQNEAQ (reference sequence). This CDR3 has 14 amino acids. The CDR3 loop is CASSTRSGGHGYTF. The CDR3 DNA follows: TGTGCCAGCAGCACCCGCTCGGGGGGGCATGGCTACACCTTC.

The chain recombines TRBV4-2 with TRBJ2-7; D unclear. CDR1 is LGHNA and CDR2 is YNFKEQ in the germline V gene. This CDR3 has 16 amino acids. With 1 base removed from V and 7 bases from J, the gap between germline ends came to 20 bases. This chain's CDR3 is CASSQAPGGTLGEQYF. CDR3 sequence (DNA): TGTGCCAGCAGCCAAGCCCCGGGTGGAACGCTGGGTGAGCAGTACTTC.

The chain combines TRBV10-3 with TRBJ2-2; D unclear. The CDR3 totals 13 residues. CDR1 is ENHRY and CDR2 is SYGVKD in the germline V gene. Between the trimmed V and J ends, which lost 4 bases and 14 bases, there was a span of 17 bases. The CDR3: CAISVGTNSALFF. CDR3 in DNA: TGTGCCATCAGTGTGGGTACTAATTCTGCTCTGTTTTTT.

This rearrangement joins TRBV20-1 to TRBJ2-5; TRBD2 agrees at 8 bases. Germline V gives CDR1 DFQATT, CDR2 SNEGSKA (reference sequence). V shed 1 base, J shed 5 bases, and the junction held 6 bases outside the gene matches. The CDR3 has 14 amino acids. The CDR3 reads CSARVGAGDETQYF. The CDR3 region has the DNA TGCAGTGCTAGAGTCGGAGCGGGAGACGAGACCCAGTACTTC.

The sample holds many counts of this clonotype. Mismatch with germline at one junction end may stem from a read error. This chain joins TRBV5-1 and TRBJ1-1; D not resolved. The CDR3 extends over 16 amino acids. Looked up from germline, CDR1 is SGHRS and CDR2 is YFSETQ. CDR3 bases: TGTGCCAGCAGCCACTCCCCTCGGCACTGGGACACTGAAGCTTTCTTT. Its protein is CASSHSPRHWDTEAFF.

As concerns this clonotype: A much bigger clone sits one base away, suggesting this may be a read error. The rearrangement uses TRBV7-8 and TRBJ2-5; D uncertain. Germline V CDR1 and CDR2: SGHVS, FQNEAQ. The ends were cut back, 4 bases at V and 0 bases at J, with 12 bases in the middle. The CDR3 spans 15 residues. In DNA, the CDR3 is TGTGCCAGCAGCTCCTCGCCCCGGGACCAAGAGACCCAGTACTTC. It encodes CASSSSPRDQETQYF.

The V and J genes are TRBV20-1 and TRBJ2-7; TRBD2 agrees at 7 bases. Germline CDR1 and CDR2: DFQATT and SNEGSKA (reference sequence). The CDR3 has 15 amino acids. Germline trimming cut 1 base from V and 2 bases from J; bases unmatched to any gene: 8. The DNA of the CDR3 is TGCAGTGCTAGAGGGGCAGCGGGGCGCACCTACGAGCAGTACTTC. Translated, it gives CSARGAAGRTYEQYF.

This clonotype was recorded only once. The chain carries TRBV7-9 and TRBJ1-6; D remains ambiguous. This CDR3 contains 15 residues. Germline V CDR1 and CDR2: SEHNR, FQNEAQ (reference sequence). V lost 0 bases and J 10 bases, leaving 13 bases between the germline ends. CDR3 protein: CASSLAGWGESPLHF. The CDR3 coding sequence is TGTGCCAGCAGCTTAGCGGGCTGGGGTGAATCACCCCTCCACTTT.

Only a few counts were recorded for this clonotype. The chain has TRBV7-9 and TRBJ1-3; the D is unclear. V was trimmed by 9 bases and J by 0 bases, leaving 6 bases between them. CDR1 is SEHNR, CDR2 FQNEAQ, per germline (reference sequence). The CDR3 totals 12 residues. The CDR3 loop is CARGSSGNTIYF. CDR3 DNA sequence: TGTGCCAGGGGAAGCTCTGGAAACACCATATATTTT.

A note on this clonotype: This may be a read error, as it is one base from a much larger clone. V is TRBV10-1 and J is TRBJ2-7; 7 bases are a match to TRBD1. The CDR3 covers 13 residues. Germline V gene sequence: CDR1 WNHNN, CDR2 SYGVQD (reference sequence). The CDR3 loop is CASRSTGSGEQHF. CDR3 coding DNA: TGCGCCAGCAGATCGACAGGGTCGGGCGAGCAGCACTTC.

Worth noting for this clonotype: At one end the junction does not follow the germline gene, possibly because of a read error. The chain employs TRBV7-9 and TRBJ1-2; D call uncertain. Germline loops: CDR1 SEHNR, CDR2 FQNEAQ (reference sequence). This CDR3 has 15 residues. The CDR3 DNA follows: TGCGCCAGCAGCCACGCTAGACCAGTAAACTATGGCTACACCTTC. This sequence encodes CASSHARPVNYGYTF.

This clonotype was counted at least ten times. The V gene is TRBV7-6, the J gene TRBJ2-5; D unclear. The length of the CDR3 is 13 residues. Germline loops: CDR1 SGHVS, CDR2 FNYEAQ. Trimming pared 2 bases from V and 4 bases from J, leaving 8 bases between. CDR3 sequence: CASSLSMVETQYF. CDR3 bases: TGTGCCAGCAGCTTATCGATGGTAGAGACCCAGTACTTC.

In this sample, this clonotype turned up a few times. CDR3 nucleotides: TGCAGCGTTGCCAGACAGGGGGCAGTTGGCTACACCTTC. Translation gives CSVARQGAVGYTF. This chain uses TRBV29-1 with TRBJ1-2; TRBD1 aligns across 10 bases. Germline V gene sequence: CDR1 SQVTM, CDR2 ANQGSEA. Trimming cost V 4 bases and J 7 bases; bases outside gene matches: 6. The CDR3 length is 13 residues.

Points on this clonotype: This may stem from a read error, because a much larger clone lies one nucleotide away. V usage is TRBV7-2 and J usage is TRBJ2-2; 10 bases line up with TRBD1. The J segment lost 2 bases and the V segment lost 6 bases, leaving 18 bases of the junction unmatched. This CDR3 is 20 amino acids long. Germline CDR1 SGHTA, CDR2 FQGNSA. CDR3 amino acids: CASSQTGGASLTDNTGELFF. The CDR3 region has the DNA TGTGCCAGCAGTCAGACAGGGGGCGCTAGTTTGACGGATAACACCGGGGAGCTGTTTTTT.

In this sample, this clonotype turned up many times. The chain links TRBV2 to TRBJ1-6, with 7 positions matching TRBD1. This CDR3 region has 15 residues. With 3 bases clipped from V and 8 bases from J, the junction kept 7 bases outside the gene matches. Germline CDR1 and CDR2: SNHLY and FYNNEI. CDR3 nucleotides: TGTGCCAGCAGTGAGGGCGGGACAGATTATTCACCCCTCCACTTT. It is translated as CASSEGGTDYSPLHF.

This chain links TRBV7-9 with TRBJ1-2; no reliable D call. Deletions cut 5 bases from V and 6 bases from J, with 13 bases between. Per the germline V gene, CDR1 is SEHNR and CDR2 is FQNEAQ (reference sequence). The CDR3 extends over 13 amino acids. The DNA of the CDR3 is TGTGCCAGCAGCCCAATGAATGAGGATGGCTACACCTTC. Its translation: CASSPMNEDGYTF.

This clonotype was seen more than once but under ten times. The CDR3 coding sequence is TGTGCCTGGAGTAAGGGGCCTTATGGCTACACCTTC. Amino acids: CAWSKGPYGYTF. The chain uses TRBV30 and TRBJ1-2; TRBD1 might be the D (5 bases). This CDR3 is built from 12 residues. Germline V gene data show CDR1 as GTSNPN and CDR2 as SVGIG (reference sequence). V shed 2 bases and J shed 5 bases, with 9 bases lying between them.

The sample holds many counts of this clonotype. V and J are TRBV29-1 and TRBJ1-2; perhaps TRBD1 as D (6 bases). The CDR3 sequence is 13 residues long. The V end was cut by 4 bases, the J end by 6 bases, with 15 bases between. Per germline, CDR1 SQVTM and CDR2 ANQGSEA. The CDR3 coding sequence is TGCAGCGTTGTTTGGGGGGGGCATAATGGCTACACCTTC. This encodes CSVVWGGHNGYTF.